This T cell receptor (beta chain) derives from a study of cytomegalovirus exposure and HLA in healthy donors. CDR1 is MNHEY, CDR2 SVGAGI, per germline. The CDR3 runs 11 residues. V gave up 9 bases and J gave up 9 bases, with 12 bases separating them. Use of 60 Vbeta and 13 Jbeta primers characterized the PCR. Clones were read by immunoSEQ multiplex PCR, and TCRdb kept only the in-frame ones, dropping some. The table includes under 200,000 clones, roughly 77% detected once. Sequenced material: PBMCs. The gene calls are TRBV6-5 and TRBJ2-1; a possible D gene is TRBD2 (5 bases). The receptor was derived from a male donor in good health and CMV-seronegative. CDR3 DNA sequence: TGTGCCAGTTCATTACTAGGTGAGCAGTTCTTC. It encodes CASSLLGEQFF.